This TCR beta chain was retrieved from a study of beta chain features in type 1 diabetes. At the level of the study: Sorted cells examined across all samples numbered some 98 million.

The authors reverse transcribed all of the isolated RNA, so sequencing captured expressed TCRB transcripts. Profiled with immunoSEQ multiplex PCR; TCRdb holds only in-frame clones, not every one. The sample has over 65,000 clones; roughly 31% are singletons. This clone was found a few times. As yet, its antigen is unknown. Study outcomes and limitations: Sampled from patients, naive, central memory and Treg TCRB repertoires appeared more similar than those sampled from healthy donors.

This CDR3 region has 12 residues. The V end was cut by 5 bases, the J end by 10 bases, with 14 bases between. Germline CDR1 and CDR2: SEHNR and FQNEAQ (reference sequence). This TCR derives from a woman younger than 35 in good health. The specimen was stem cell memory CD4+ T cells from blood. The V gene is TRBV7-9, the J gene TRBJ1-1; D is unclear. The CDR3 DNA follows: TGTGCCAGCAGCCCCTCAGCGGGTGGAGCTTTCTTT. It specifies CASSPSAGGAFF.